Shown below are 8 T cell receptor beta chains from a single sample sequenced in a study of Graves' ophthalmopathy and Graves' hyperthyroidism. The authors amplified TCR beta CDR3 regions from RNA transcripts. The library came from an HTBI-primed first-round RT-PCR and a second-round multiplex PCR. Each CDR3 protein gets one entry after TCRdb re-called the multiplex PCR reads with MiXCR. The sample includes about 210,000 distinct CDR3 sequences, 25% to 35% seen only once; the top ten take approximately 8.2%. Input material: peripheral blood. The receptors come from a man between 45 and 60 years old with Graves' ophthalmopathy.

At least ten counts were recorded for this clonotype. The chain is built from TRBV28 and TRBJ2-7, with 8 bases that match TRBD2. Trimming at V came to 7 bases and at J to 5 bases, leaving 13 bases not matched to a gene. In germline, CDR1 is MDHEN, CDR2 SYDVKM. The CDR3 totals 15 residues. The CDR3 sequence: CASTPPIAGTHEQYF. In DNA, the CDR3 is TGTGCCAGCACACCCCCTATAGCGGGAACCCACGAGCAGTACTTC.

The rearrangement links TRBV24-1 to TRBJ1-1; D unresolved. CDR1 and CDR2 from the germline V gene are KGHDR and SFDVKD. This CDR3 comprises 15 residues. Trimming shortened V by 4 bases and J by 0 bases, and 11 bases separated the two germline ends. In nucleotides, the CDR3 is TGTGCCACCAGTGAGACAAGGGCTATGAACACTGAAGCTTTCTTT. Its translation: CATSETRAMNTEAFF.

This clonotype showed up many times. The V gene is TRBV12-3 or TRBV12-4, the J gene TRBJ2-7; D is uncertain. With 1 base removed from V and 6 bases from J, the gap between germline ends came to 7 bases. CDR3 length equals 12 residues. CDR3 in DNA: TGTGCCAGCAGTTTAGGAGGCCGCGAGCAGTACTTC. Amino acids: CASSLGGREQYF.

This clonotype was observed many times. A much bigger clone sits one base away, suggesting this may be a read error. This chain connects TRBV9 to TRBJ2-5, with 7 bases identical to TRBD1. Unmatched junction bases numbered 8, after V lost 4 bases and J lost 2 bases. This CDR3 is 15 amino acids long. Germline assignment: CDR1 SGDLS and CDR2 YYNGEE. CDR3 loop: CASSPWGQNQETQYF. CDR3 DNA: TGTGCCAGCAGCCCATGGGGACAGAATCAAGAGACCCAGTACTTC.

The CDR3 loop is CASSLGIGDGEREQYF. The CDR3 DNA sequence: TGTGCCAGCAGCTTAGGGATAGGGGACGGAGAACGGGAGCAGTACTTC. J is TRBJ2-7 and V is TRBV11-2, with D tentatively TRBD1 or TRBD2 (5 bases each). Germline values: CDR1 SGHAT, CDR2 FQNNGV. With 1 base removed from V and 7 bases from J, the gap between germline ends came to 20 bases. This CDR3 comprises 16 residues.

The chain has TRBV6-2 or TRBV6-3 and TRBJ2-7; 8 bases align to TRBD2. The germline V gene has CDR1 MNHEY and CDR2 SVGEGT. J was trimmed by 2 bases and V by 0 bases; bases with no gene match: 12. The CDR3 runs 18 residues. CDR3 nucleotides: TGTGCCAGCAGTTACTCTAGCGGGACTAGAAAACCACCCTACGAGCAGTACTTC. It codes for CASSYSSGTRKPPYEQYF.

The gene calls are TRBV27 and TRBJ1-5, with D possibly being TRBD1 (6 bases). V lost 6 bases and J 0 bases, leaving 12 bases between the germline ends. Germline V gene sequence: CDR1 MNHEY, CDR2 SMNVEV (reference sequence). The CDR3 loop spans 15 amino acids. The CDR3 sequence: CASSKTGFSNQPQHF. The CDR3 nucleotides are TGTGCCAGCAGCAAAACAGGGTTTAGCAATCAGCCCCAGCATTTT.

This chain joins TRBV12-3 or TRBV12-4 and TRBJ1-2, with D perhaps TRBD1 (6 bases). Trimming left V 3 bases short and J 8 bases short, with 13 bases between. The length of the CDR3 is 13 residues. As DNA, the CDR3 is TGTGCCAGCAGTTTGAAAGGGGGAGAGGGCTACACCTTC. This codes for CASSLKGGEGYTF.